A selection of T cell receptor beta chains follows, all from one sample in a study of HIV-infected children after antiretroviral therapy interruption. TCRdb recomputed calls from the 3' RACE reads with MiXCR, one row per CDR3 protein. The sample includes about 15,000 distinct CDR3 sequences, 3.4% of them seen just once. Material: CD45RA+ CD4+ T cells from PBMCs, obtained from a donor given antiretroviral therapy, either interrupted or continuous. The receptors stem from a child aged 2 to 17 with HIV. The CDR3 runs from the conserved cysteine through the conserved F or W. D genes are given only for firm matches. Clone size is given for some rows only: seen once, a few or many times, or a class if the clone is expanded.

>TRBV7-2|many|TRBJ2-7|.
CASSLVTRGPYEQYF
>TRBV10-2|many|TRBJ1-1|.
CASTSGQPYTEAFF
>TRBV20-1|many|TRBJ2-7|.
CSASSLEAYEQYF
>TRBV11-3|medium-sized|TRBJ1-1|.
CASSLRGVGFSSEAFF
>TRBV7-2|many|TRBJ2-1|TRBD2
CASSLRISSGEQSMMQFF
>TRBV20-1|many|TRBJ2-5|.
CSAGGPGGQETQYF
>TRBV18|many|TRBJ2-5|TRBD1
CASSPSAGGLTQYF
>TRBV6-1|many|TRBJ2-3|TRBD2
CASSGLADTDTQYF
>TRBV5-3|many|TRBJ1-5|.
CARRNRWPRINGQPQHF
>TRBV3-1|many|TRBJ1-2|.
CASSQAGPVGGYTF
>TRBV6-5|medium-sized|TRBJ1-6|TRBD1
CASSYAPGTGASPLHF
>TRBV19|many|TRBJ2-1|.
CASSIDDIANEQFF
>TRBV20-1|medium-sized|TRBJ1-1|.
CSATGPRDTEAFF
>TRBV12-3/TRBV12-4|many|TRBJ2-7|TRBD2
CASRAGGNSYEQYF
>TRBV10-3|many|TRBJ2-7|.
CAISESRMSEQYF
>TRBV7-2|many|TRBJ2-7|.
CASSLVPVSYEQYF
>TRBV30|few|TRBJ2-3|.
CAWSDLSDTQYF
>TRBV29-1|many|TRBJ1-1|.
CSVHLQGFMNTEAFF
>TRBV29-1|many|TRBJ1-1|TRBD1
CSVAGTGGPNTEAFF
>TRBV5-1|many|TRBJ2-3|TRBD1
CASSLGTGAPHTQYF
>TRBV28|many|TRBJ1-5|.
CASSSGMDGSNQPQHF
>TRBV2|many|TRBJ1-1|.
CASSEEMNTEAFF
>TRBV15|many|TRBJ2-7|.
CASSSLGGREQYF
>TRBV12-3/TRBV12-4|many|TRBJ2-1|TRBD2
CASSYSERSGGQVF
>TRBV29-1|many|TRBJ1-2|TRBD1
CSTRTGATYGYTF
>TRBV12-3/TRBV12-4|few|TRBJ2-3|.
CASSSRPLTDTQYF
>TRBV6-1|many|TRBJ2-3|.
CASSVVADTQYF
>TRBV24-1|many|TRBJ2-5|.
CATSDPLVGALETQYF
>TRBV14|many|TRBJ1-5|TRBD1
CASSLGQGAGQPQHF
>TRBV4-1|many|TRBJ1-5|.
CASSHEGTDQPQHF
>TRBV5-1|many|TRBJ1-1|.
CASSLATANTEAFF
>TRBV5-6|many|TRBJ2-7|.
CASSPPLFDTSYEQYF
>TRBV20-1|many|TRBJ2-3|.
CSARVGGQPFTQYF
>TRBV5-1|many|TRBJ1-1|TRBD1
CASLDRVGNTEAFF
>TRBV20-1|many|TRBJ1-1|TRBD1
CSAEDRGEGEAFF
>TRBV19|many|TRBJ2-2|TRBD1
CASRRQGRTGELFF
>TRBV3-1|many|TRBJ2-7|.
CASSQAYEQYF
>TRBV7-9|.|TRBJ2-3|.
CASSLRTGSTDTQYF
>TRBV7-6|.|TRBJ2-7|.
CASSWGLSDEQYF
>TRBV11-3|many|TRBJ2-1|.
CASSLVLDNEQFF
>TRBV7-3|many|TRBJ1-4|.
CASSISGYNEKLFF
>TRBV28|many|TRBJ2-3|.
CASRKGGAVDTQYF
>TRBV7-9|many|TRBJ2-5|.
CASSLGGKETQYF
>TRBV7-2|many|TRBJ2-1|TRBD2
CASSLGLAGHEQFF
>TRBV6-6|many|TRBJ2-7|TRBD1
CASSDAGTGNEQYF
>TRBV5-8|many|TRBJ2-7|.
CASSLDGIRYEQYF
>TRBV5-4|many|TRBJ2-1|TRBD1
CASSTRDRVDEQFF
>TRBV11-2|.|TRBJ1-6|.
CASSPGRGNGSPLHF
>TRBV5-1|many|TRBJ2-2|.
CASSLEGPTGELFF
>TRBV12-3/TRBV12-4|many|TRBJ2-5|TRBD1
CASRGQGVQETQYF
>TRBV5-1|many|TRBJ2-5|.
CASGLQGRGETQYF
>TRBV19|medium-sized|TRBJ2-7|.
CASSLKAGAYEQYF
>TRBV12-3/TRBV12-4|many|TRBJ1-2|TRBD1
CASTPDRGRVGYTF
>TRBV6-6|many|TRBJ2-5|.
CASGDATGGKDTQYF
>TRBV20-1|.|TRBJ1-2|.
CSAQRPDIANYGYTF
>TRBV6-6|.|TRBJ2-7|.
CASSDPLSYEQYF
>TRBV12-5|many|TRBJ2-5|.
CASGPSGGAVETQYF
>TRBV23-1|many|TRBJ1-3|.
CASSQGPGNTLYF
>TRBV7-9|many|TRBJ1-5|.
CASSLTDNSNQPQHF